These T cell receptor beta chains were read from a single sample in a study of low-dose radiotherapy and immunotherapy resistance in tumors. TCRdb re-called the reads with MiXCR, one entry per CDR3 protein. Altogether tens of thousands of distinct CDR3 sequences are present, roughly a tenth being singletons, with the ten largest covering around 0.97%. This sample comprised PBMCs, obtained before treatment. The receptor set was obtained from a male donor with prostate cancer. Both conserved end residues are part of each CDR3. A D gene is named only where the DNA matches it firmly. Size is stated for part of the rows, as once, few or many counts, or as a class when the clone is expanded.

d_call	v_call	clone_size	j_call	cdr3_nt	cdr3_aa
NA	TRBV18	many	TRBJ1-1	TGTGCCAGCTCACCAGAGGCAGAACGCACTGAAGCTTTCTTT	CASSPEAERTEAFF
TRBD1	TRBV5-1	many	TRBJ2-7	TGCGCCAGCAGCCCTACCGGGACAGGGGTCTACGAGCAGTACTTC	CASSPTGTGVYEQYF
NA	TRBV4-1	many	TRBJ1-2	TGCGCCAGCAGCCAAGATTTAGTCGCCAGGGACTATGGCTACACCTTC	CASSQDLVARDYGYTF
NA	TRBV5-5	NA	TRBJ1-2	TGTGCCAGCAGCTTAGGGGTTAACTATGGCTACACCTTC	CASSLGVNYGYTF
TRBD2	TRBV28	many	TRBJ2-5	TGTGCCAGCAGCCCCGGGACTAGCGGGAGTGGGACCCAGTACTTC	CASSPGTSGSGTQYF
NA	TRBV6-1	many	TRBJ1-2	TGTGCCAGCGGCGCCTACGGGACGCAGAATATCTATGGCTACACCTTC	CASGAYGTQNIYGYTF
NA	TRBV10-3	many	TRBJ1-2	TGTGCCATCACCAATGGGGTTGGCTATGGCTACACCTTC	CAITNGVGYGYTF
TRBD2	TRBV5-1	many	TRBJ2-2	TGCGCCAGCAGCTTCACAAGCGGGAGTGGGGAGCTGTTTTTT	CASSFTSGSGELFF
NA	TRBV2	NA	TRBJ2-5	TGTGCCAGCAGTGAAGGGTCGAGCTCCGAGACCCAGTACTTC	CASSEGSSSETQYF
NA	TRBV6-6	many	TRBJ2-7	TGTGCCACTGGCCCTTCGAAGGTCTACGAGCAGTACTTC	CATGPSKVYEQYF
NA	TRBV18	many	TRBJ2-1	TGTGCCAGCTCACCACCGTCCCCGGGGGCAGGTGAGCAGTTCTTC	CASSPPSPGAGEQFF
NA	TRBV12-3/TRBV12-4	many	TRBJ2-7	TGTGCCAGCAGTCCCCGGATGCAAACCTACGAGCAGTACTTC	CASSPRMQTYEQYF
NA	TRBV7-2	many	TRBJ2-5	TGTGCCAGCAGCTTAGATAATACGCTACGGGAGACCCAGTACTTC	CASSLDNTLRETQYF
NA	TRBV7-2	many	TRBJ1-6	TGTGCCAGCAGTCGAGGGGCGGGTACGGGTATGACCCTCCACTTT	CASSRGAGTGMTLHF
NA	TRBV29-1	many	TRBJ1-1	TGCAGCGTTGGGGCAGCTAACACTGAAGCTTTCTTT	CSVGAANTEAFF
TRBD2	TRBV28	once	TRBJ2-7	TGTGCCAGCATCAGCGGGAGTCCTTCCTTCAAGCAGTACTTC	CASISGSPSFKQYF
NA	TRBV4-3	NA	TRBJ2-2	NA	CASSQGRRTPGSCFLFF
TRBD2	TRBV9	NA	TRBJ2-1	TGTGCCAGCAGCCCAGGACTAGCGGGAGTGGATGAGCAGTTCTTC	CASSPGLAGVDEQFF
TRBD2	TRBV28	many	TRBJ2-2	TGTGCCAGCTCTTCCATCCCCTCTAGCGGTCCCTCGAACACCGGGGAGCTGTTTTTT	CASSSIPSSGPSNTGELFF
TRBD1	TRBV15	many	TRBJ1-2	TGTGCCACCAGCACCGACGGGACAGGGCACTCCGGGGCCTATGGCTACACCTTC	CATSTDGTGHSGAYGYTF
TRBD1	TRBV6-1	many	TRBJ2-7	TGTGCCAGCAGTGGGGGGGGACAGGGGAGGGACTACGAGCAGTACTTC	CASSGGGQGRDYEQYF
TRBD2	TRBV2	many	TRBJ2-7	TGTGCCAGCAGGGGACTAGCGCCCGAGCAGTACTTC	CASRGLAPEQYF
NA	TRBV6-2/TRBV6-3	many	TRBJ2-3	TGTGCCAGCAGGAAGGGCCTAGCGACTAGCACAGATACGCAGTATTTT	CASRKGLATSTDTQYF
TRBD1	TRBV14	many	TRBJ2-7	TGTGCCAGCAGCCAGGGGGACAGCGGAAACTACGAGCAGTACTTC	CASSQGDSGNYEQYF